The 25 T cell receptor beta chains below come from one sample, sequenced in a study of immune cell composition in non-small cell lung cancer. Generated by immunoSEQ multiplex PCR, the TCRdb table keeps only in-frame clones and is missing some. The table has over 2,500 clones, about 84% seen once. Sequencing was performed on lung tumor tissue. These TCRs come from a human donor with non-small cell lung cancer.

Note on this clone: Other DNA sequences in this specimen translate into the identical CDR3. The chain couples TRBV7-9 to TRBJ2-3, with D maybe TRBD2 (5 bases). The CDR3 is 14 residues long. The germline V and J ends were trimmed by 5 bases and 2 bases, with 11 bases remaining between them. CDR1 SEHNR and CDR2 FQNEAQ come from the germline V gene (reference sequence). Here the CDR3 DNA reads TGTGCCAGCAGCCCGTCCGGGAACACAGATACGCAGTATTTT. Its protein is CASSPSGNTDTQYF. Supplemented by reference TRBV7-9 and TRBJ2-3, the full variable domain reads DTGVSQNPRHKITKRGQNVTFRCDPISEHNRLYWYRQTLGQGPEFLTYFQNEAQLEKSRLLSDRFSAERPKGSFSTLEIQRTEQGDSAMYLCASSPSGNTDTQYFGPGTRLTVL.

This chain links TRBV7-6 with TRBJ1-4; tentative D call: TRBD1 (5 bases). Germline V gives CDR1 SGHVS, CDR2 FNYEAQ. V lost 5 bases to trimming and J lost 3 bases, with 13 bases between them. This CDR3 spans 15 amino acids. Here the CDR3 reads CASSNQWGPNEKLFF. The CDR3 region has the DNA TGTGCCAGCAGCAACCAATGGGGCCCTAATGAAAAACTGTTTTTT. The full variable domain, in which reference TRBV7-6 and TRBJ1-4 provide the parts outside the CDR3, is GAGVSQSPRYKVTKRGQDVALRCDPISGHVSLYWYRQALGQGPEFLTYFNYEAQQDKSGLPNDRFSAERPEGSISTLTIQRTEQRDSAMYRCASSNQWGPNEKLFFGSGTQLSVL.

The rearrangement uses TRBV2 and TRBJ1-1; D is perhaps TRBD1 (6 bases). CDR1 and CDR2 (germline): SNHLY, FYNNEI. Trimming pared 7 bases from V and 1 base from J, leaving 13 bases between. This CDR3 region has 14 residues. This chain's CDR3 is CASKLGATNTEAFF. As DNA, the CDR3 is TGTGCCAGCAAGTTGGGGGCAACGAACACTGAAGCTTTCTTT. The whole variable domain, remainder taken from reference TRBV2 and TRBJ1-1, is EPEVTQTPSHQVTQMGQEVILRCVPISNHLYFYWYRQILGQKVEFLVSFYNNEISEKSEIFDDQFSVERPDGSNFTLKIRSTKLEDSAMYFCASKLGATNTEAFFGQGTRLTVV.

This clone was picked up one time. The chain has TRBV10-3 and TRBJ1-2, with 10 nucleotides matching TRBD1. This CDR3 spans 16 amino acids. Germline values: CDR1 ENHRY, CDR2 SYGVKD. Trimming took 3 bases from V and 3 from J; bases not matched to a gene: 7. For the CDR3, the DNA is TGTGCCATCAGTGACCCGGACAGGGGGACGTACTATGGCTACACCTTC. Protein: CAISDPDRGTYYGYTF.

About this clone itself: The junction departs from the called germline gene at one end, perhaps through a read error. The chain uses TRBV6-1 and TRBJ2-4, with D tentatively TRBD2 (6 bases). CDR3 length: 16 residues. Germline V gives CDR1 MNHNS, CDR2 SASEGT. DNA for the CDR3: TGTACCAGCAGTGAAGCGCAAATTGGGCTTAGACTAGTCCCGTACTTC. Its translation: CTSSEAQIGLRLVPYF.

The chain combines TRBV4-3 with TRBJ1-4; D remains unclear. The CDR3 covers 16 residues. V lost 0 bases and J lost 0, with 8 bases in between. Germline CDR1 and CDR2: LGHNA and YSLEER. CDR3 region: CASSQDTAATNEKLFF. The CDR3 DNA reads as TGCGCCAGCAGCCAAGATACGGCGGCAACTAATGAAAAACTGTTTTTT.

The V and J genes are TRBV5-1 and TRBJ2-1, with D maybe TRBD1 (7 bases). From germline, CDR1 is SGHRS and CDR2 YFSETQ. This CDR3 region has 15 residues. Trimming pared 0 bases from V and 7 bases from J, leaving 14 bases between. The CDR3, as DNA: TGCGCCAGCAGCTTGGACAGGGGAGGTGGGAATGAGCAGTTCTTC. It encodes CASSLDRGGGNEQFF.

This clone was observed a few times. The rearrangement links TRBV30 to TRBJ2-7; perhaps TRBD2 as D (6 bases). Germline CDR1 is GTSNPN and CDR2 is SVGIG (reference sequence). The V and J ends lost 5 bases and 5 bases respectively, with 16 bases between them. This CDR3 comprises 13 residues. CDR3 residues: CAWDQLEGHEQYF. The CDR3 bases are TGTGCCTGGGATCAACTGGAGGGACACGAGCAGTACTTC.

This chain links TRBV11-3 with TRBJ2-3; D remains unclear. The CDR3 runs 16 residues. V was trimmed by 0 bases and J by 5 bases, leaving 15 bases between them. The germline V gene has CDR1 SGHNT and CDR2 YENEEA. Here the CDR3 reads CASSLEARGSIDTQYF. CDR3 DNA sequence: TGTGCCAGCAGCTTAGAGGCAAGAGGCTCCATAGATACGCAGTATTTT.

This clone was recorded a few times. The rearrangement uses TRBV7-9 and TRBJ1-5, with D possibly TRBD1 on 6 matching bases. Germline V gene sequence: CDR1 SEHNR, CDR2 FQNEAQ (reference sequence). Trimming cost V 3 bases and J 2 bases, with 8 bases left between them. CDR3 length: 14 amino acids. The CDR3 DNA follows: TGTGCCAGCAGCTTTGCAGGGGGCAATCAGCCCCAGCATTTT. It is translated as CASSFAGGNQPQHF.

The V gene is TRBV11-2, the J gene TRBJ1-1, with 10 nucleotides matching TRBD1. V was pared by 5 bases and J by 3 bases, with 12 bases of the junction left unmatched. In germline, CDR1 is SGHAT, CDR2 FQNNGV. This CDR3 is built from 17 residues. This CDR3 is CASSQRMGQGKDTEAFF. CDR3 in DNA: TGTGCCAGCAGCCAAAGGATGGGACAGGGGAAGGACACTGAAGCTTTCTTT. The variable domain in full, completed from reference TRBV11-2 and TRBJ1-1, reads EAGVAQSPRYKIIEKRQSVAFWCNPISGHATLYWYQQILGQGPKLLIQFQNNGVVDDSQLPKDRFSAERLKGVDSTLKIQPAKLEDSAVYLCASSQRMGQGKDTEAFFGQGTRLTVV.

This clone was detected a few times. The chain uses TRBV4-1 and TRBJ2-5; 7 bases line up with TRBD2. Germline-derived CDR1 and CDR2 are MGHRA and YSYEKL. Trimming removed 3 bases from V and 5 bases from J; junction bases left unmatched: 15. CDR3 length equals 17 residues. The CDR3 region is CASSHPVGAGVGETQYF. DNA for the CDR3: TGCGCCAGCAGCCACCCCGTAGGTGCGGGAGTAGGGGAGACCCAGTACTTC.

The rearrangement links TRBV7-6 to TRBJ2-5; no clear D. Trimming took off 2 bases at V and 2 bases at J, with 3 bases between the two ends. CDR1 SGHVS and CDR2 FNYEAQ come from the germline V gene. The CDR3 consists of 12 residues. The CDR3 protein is CASSLPQETQYF. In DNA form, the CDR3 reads TGTGCCAGCAGCTTACCTCAAGAGACCCAGTACTTC.

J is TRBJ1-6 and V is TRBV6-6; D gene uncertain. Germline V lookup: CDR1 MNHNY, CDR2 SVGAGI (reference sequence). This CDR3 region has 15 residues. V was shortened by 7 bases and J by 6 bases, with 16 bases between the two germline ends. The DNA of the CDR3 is TGTGCCAGCACTATAAACACGGGTGGTAATTCACCCCTCCACTTT. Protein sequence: CASTINTGGNSPLHF.

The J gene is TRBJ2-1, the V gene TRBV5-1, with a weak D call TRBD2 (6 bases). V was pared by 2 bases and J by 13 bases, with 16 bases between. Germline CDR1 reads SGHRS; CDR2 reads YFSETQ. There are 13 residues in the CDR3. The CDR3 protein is CASSLGDSGFQFF. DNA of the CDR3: TGCGCCAGCAGCTTAGGTGATAGCGGATTTCAGTTCTTC.

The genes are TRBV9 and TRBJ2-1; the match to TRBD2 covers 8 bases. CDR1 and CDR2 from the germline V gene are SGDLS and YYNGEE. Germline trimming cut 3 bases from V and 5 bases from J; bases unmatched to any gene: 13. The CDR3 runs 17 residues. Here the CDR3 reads CASSEPPGSGSHNEQFF. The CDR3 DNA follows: TGTGCCAGCAGCGAGCCCCCTGGGAGCGGGAGCCACAATGAGCAGTTCTTC.

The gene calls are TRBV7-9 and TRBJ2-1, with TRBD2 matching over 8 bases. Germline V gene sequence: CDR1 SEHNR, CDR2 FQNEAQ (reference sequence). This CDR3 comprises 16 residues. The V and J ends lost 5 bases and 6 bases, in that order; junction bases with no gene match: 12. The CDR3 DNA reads TGTGCCAGCAGCCCCCCCGTCGGGAGGGCCCGCAATGAGCAGTTCTTC. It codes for CASSPPVGRARNEQFF.

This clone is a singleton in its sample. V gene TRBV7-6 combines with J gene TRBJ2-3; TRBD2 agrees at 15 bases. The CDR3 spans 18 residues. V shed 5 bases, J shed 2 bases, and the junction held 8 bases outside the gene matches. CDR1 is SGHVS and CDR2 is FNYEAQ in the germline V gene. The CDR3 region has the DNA TGTGCCAGCAGCGGAACGGGACTAGCGGGGGGAATCACAGATACGCAGTATTTT. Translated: CASSGTGLAGGITDTQYF.

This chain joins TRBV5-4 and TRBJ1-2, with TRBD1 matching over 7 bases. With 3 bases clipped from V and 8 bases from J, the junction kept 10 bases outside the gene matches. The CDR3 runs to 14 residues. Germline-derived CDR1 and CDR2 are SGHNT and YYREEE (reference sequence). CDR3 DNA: TGTGCCAGCAGCTCGGGACAGAAGGTCTGGGGCTACACCTTC. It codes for CASSSGQKVWGYTF.

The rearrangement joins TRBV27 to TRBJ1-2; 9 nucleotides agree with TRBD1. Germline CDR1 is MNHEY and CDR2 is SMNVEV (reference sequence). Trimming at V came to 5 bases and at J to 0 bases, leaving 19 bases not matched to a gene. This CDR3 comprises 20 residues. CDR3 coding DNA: TGTGCCAGCAGTCCCTTGTCCTCGGTCGGGACAGGGAAAACTAACTATGGCTACACCTTC. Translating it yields CASSPLSSVGTGKTNYGYTF.

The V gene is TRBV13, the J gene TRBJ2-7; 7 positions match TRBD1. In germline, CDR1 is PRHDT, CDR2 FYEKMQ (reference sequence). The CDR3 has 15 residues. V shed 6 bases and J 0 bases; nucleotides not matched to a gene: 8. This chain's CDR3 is CASRNDRESSYEQYF. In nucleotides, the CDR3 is TGTGCCAGCAGGAACGACAGGGAGAGCTCCTACGAGCAGTACTTC.

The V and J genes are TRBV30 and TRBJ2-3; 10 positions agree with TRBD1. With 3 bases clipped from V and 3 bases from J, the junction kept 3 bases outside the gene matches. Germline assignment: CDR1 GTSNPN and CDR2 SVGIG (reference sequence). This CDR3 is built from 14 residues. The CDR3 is CAWRTGGATDTQYF. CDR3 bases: TGTGCCTGGAGGACAGGGGGCGCAACAGATACGCAGTATTTT.

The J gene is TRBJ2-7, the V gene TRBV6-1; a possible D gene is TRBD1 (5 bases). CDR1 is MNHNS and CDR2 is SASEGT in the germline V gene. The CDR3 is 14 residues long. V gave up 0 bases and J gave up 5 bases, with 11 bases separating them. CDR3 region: CASSEAWQGHEQYF. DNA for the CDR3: TGTGCCAGCAGTGAAGCCTGGCAGGGCCACGAGCAGTACTTC.

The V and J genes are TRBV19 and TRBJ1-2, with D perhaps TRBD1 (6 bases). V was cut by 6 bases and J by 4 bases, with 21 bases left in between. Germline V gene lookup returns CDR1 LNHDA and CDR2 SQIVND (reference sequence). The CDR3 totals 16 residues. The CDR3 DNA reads TGTGCCAGTAGGCCCGTCTTTCAGGGGAATACCTATGGCTACACCTTC. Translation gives CASRPVFQGNTYGYTF.

In DNA, the CDR3 is TGTGCCAGCAGTGAACTAGCGGGAGCAAATGAGCAGTTCTTC. Protein: CASSELAGANEQFF. This chain joins TRBV2 and TRBJ2-1; 10 bases are shared with TRBD2. V gave up 2 bases and J gave up 7 bases; unmatched junction bases: 2. The CDR3 length is 14 residues. CDR1 and CDR2 (germline): SNHLY, FYNNEI.